This TCR beta chain is drawn from a study of response to subunit inactivated influenza vaccine. Germline CDR1 SGHVS, CDR2 FQNEAQ. The germline V and J ends were trimmed by 1 base and 0 bases, with 7 bases remaining between them. This CDR3 has 14 residues. This clonotype was detected many times. Each CDR3 protein gets one entry after TCRdb re-called the RT-PCR reads with MiXCR. The data show 150,000 or so distinct CDR3 sequences, about 10% seen once. This sequence originates from a man between 45 and 75 years old who received an inactivated influenza vaccine. The J gene is TRBJ2-7, the V gene TRBV7-8; D gene uncertain. Sample: CD8+ T cells sorted from PBMCs, taken less than 30 months after vaccination. The CDR3 sequence: CASSLVRSSYEQYF. Here the CDR3 DNA reads TGTGCCAGCAGCTTAGTTAGGAGCTCCTACGAGCAGTACTTC.